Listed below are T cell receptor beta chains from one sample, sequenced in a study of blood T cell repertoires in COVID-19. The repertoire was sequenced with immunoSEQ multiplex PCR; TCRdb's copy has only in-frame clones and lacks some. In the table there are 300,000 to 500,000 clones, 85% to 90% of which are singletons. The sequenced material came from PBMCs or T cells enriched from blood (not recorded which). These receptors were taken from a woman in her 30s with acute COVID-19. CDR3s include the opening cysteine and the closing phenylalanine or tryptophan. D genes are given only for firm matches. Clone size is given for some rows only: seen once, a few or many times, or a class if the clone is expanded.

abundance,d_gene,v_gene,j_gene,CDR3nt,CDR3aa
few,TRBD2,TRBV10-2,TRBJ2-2,TGCGCCAGCAGTGCCGGGGGGGCCGGGGAGCTGTTTTTT,CASSAGGAGELFF
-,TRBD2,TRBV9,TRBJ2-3,TGTGCCAGCAGCCTAGCGGGGGGGATCGACACAGATACGCAGTATTTT,CASSLAGGIDTDTQYF
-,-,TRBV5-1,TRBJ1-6,TGCGCCAGCAGCTTGATGGAGGATTCACCCCTCCACTTT,CASSLMEDSPLHF
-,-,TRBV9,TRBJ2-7,TGTGCCAGCGGCAGGTGGGGCTCATTCTACGAGCAGTACTTC,CASGRWGSFYEQYF
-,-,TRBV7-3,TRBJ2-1,TGTGCCAGCAGCTTAACGGGACTCTCCAACAATGAGCAGTTCTTC,CASSLTGLSNNEQFF
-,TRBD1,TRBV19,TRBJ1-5,TGTGCCAGTAGCACCCCCCGGGGACAGGGGGGAAATCAGCCCCAGCATTTT,CASSTPRGQGGNQPQHF
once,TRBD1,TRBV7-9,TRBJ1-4,TGTGCCAGCAGCTCGACCGGGACAGGGGCACATAATGAAAAACTGTTTTTT,CASSSTGTGAHNEKLFF
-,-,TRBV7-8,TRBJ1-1,TGTGCCAGCAGCTTAGTTCCAGGAATGAACACTGAAGCTTTCTTT,CASSLVPGMNTEAFF
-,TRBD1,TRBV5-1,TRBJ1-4,TGCGCCAGCAGCTTGGCCCCGGGACAGGGGAATGAAAAACTGTTTTTT,CASSLAPGQGNEKLFF
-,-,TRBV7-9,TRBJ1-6,TGTGCCAGCAGCCCTGATGTGGGGCGGTATTCACCCCTCCACTTT,CASSPDVGRYSPLHF
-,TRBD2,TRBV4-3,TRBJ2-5,TGCGCCAGCAGCCAAGATCTAGCGGGGTCGGGGGAGACCCAGTACTTC,CASSQDLAGSGETQYF
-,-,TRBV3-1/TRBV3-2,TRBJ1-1,TGTGCCAGCAGCCAAGGGACACTAAACACTGAAGCTTTCTTT,CASSQGTLNTEAFF
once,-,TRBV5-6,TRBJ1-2,TGTGCCAGCAGCTTGGATACGGGTATCTATGGCTACACCTTC,CASSLDTGIYGYTF
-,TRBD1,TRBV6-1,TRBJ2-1,TGTGCCAGCAGTGGGCTCAGGGGGTACTCCTACAATGAGCAGTTCTTC,CASSGLRGYSYNEQFF
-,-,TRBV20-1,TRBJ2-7,TGCAGTGCCTTGACTAGCTACGAGCAGTACTTC,CSALTSYEQYF
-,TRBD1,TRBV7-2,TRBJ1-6,TGTGCCAGCAGCTCCCTGACAGGGGTGGGATCACCCCTCCACTTT,CASSSLTGVGSPLHF
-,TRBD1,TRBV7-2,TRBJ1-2,TGTGCCAGCAGCCAAACCGGGACAGGGCTCGGCTACACCTTC,CASSQTGTGLGYTF
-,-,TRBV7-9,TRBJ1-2,TGTGCCAGCAGCTCTCCGGGACAACTGAACTATGGCTACACCTTC,CASSSPGQLNYGYTF
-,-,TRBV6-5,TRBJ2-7,TGTGCCAGCAGTTACTCGAATCCCAGGGGGGCCTACGAGCAGTACTTC,CASSYSNPRGAYEQYF
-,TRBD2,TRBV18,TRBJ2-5,TGTGCCAGCTCACCCGGACTAGCGGAGACCCAGTACTTC,CASSPGLAETQYF
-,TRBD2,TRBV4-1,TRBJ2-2,TGCGCCAGCAGCCAAGATTTAACTAGCGGGGGGGTGACCGGGGAGCTGTTTTTT,CASSQDLTSGGVTGELFF
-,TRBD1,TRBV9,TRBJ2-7,TGTGCCAGCAGCACTGGGACAGGATCCTACGAGCAGTACTTC,CASSTGTGSYEQYF
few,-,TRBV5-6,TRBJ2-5,TGTGCCAGCAGCTTGGCCGACAGGTTAAGCCAAGAGACCCAGTACTTC,CASSLADRLSQETQYF
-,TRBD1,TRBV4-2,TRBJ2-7,TGTGCCAGCAGCCAAGTGGGAACCGGGACAGCAACCTACGAGCAGTACTTC,CASSQVGTGTATYEQYF
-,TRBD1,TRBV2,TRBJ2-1,TGTGCCAGCGACCGGGACAGGGTCAATGAGCAGTTCTTC,CASDRDRVNEQFF
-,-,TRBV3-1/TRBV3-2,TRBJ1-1,TGTGCCAGCAGCCAGTGGGCAGAAGCTTTCTTT,CASSQWAEAFF
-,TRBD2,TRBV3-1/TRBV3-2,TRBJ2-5,TGTGCCAGCAGCCAAGGTCGTTTAGCGGGGGGGTACCAAGAGACCCAGTACTTC,CASSQGRLAGGYQETQYF
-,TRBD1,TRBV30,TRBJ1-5,TGTGCCTGGAGTGTCGCGGCAGGGGGACAGCCCCAGCATTTT,CAWSVAAGGQPQHF
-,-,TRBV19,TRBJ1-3,TGTGCCAGTAGTCCTCGAGGGGGACAAATATCTGGAAACACCATATATTTT,CASSPRGGQISGNTIYF
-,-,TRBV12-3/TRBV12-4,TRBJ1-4,TGTGCCAGCAGACAGAATGGGTATGAAAAACTGTTTTTT,CASRQNGYEKLFF
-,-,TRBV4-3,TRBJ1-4,TGCGCCAGCAGCCAAGGACGGGGGGGCCTTAATGAAAAACTGTTTTTT,CASSQGRGGLNEKLFF
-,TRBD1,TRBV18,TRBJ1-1,TGTGCCAGCTCACCACCTGTCAGGGGGCTCACTGAAGCTTTCTTT,CASSPPVRGLTEAFF
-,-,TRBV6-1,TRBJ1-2,TGTGCCAGCAGTGAAGGGGAGGCGGGCTATGGCTACACCTTC,CASSEGEAGYGYTF
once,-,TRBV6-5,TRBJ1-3,TGTGCCAGCAGTTCCCTCCGGGGAACTGGAAACACCATATATTTT,CASSSLRGTGNTIYF
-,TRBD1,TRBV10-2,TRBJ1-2,TGCGCCAGCAGCCAGGGACAGGGGATTTACGGCTACACCTTC,CASSQGQGIYGYTF
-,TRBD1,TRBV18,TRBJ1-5,TGTGCCAGCTCACCTGACAGGGGGGGCAATCAGCCCCAGCATTTT,CASSPDRGGNQPQHF
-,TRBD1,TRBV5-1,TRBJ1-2,TGCGCCAGCAGCCCCGCCGACAGGGCTTCTGGCTACACCTTC,CASSPADRASGYTF
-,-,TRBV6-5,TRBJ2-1,TGTGCCAGCAGTAGAAGGACAGATTACAATGAGCAGTTCTTC,CASSRRTDYNEQFF
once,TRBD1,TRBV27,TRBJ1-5,TGTGCCAGCAGTGGGACAGGGGTGTGGGGTCAGCCCCAGCATTTT,CASSGTGVWGQPQHF
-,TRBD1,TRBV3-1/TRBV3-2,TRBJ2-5,TGTGCCAGCAGGGCGACAGGGTTTGGAGACCAAGAGACCCAGTACTTC,CASRATGFGDQETQYF
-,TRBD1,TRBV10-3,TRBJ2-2,TGTGCCATCAGTGAGGTTGCAGGGGGCACCGGGGAGCTGTTTTTT,CAISEVAGGTGELFF
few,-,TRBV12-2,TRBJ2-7,TGTGCAAGTCGCTTAGTAGTAACAGTGACCTACGAGCAGTACTTC,CASRLVVTVTYEQYF
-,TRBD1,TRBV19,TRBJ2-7,TGTGCCAGTAGCCCCCAGGGGGCCTCCTACGAGCAGTACTTC,CASSPQGASYEQYF
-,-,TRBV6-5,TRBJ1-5,TGTGCCAGCAGTTTTCGGGGGAATCAGCCCCAGCATTTT,CASSFRGNQPQHF
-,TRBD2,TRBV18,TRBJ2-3,TGTGCCAGCTCACTTCCAGCGGGGGCTAGCACAGATACGCAGTATTTT,CASSLPAGASTDTQYF
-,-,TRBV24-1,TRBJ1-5,TGTGCCACCATCATGAGCTATAGCAATCAGCCCCAGCATTTT,CATIMSYSNQPQHF
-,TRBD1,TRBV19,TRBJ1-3,TGTGCCAGTAGCGACAGGGGTACTGGAAACACCATATATTTT,CASSDRGTGNTIYF
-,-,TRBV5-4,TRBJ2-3,TGTGCCAGCAGCTTGAGGACTAAGAGTAGCACAGATACGCAGTATTTT,CASSLRTKSSTDTQYF
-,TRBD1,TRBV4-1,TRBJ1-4,TGCGCCAGCAGCCAACAGCCACAGGGGACTAATGAAAAACTGTTTTTT,CASSQQPQGTNEKLFF
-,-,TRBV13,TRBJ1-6,TGTGCCAGCAGCTTAGATTATGTTTCACCCCTCCACTTT,CASSLDYVSPLHF
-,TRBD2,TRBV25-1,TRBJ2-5,TGTGCCAGCAGTGAAGTAGTAGCGGGGGGGGAGACCCAGTACTTC,CASSEVVAGGETQYF
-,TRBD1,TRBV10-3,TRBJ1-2,TGTGCCACCAGACCTACAGGGGACTATGGCTACACCTTC,CATRPTGDYGYTF
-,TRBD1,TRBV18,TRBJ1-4,TGTGCCAGCTCACCCGAGACAGGGGTTCGAGAAAAACTGTTTTTT,CASSPETGVREKLFF
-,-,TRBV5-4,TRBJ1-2,TGTGCCAGCAGCTTGGTAGACGGGGAAGGCTATGGCTACACCTTC,CASSLVDGEGYGYTF
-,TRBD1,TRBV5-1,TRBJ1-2,TGCGCCAGCAGCTTGGCCACAGGGGCCCTGGTGGGAGGCTACACCTTC,CASSLATGALVGGYTF
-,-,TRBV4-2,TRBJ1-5,TGTGCCAGCAGCCTAAACATCCAGGGTAGGGCCCAGCATTTT,CASSLNIQGRAQHF
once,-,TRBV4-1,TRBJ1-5,TGCGCCAGCAGCCAGGGTGGGCCTAGGGGAAATCAGCCCCAGCATTTT,CASSQGGPRGNQPQHF